These 24 T cell receptor beta chains were sequenced from one sample in a study of shared clonotypes between healthy human individuals. TCRdb's copy holds only in-frame clones and misses some; the assay was immunoSEQ multiplex PCR. This table holds 850,000 to 1,100,000 clones, about 72% found once. Sequencing was performed on memory CD4+ T cells from PBMCs. As to subset: CD45RA-negative fraction. These receptors all come from a man aged 18-30 years in good health. Some clones in this sample may be carry-over from other donors' samples.

This clone came up once. The rearrangement links TRBV11-1 to TRBJ1-2; a possible D gene is TRBD1 (6 bases). From germline, CDR1 is SGHAT and CDR2 FQDESV (reference sequence). The V end lost 3 bases, the J end lost 3 bases, and 11 bases lay between the germline ends. This CDR3 has 14 amino acids. The CDR3 here is CASSLGTGHYGYTF. CDR3 sequence (DNA): TGTGCCAGCAGCTTGGGAACAGGGCACTATGGCTACACCTTC.

The chain joins TRBV7-9 to TRBJ1-6; 8 bases map to TRBD1. CDR1 is SEHNR and CDR2 is FQNEAQ in the germline V gene (reference sequence). The CDR3 covers 13 residues. V was pared by 8 bases and J by 8 bases, with 5 bases of the junction left unmatched. The CDR3 spells CASSQGVHSPLHF. The DNA of the CDR3 is TGTGCCAGCTCACAGGGGGTTCATTCACCCCTCCACTTT. Full variable domain (remainder filled in from reference TRBV7-9 and TRBJ1-6): DTGVSQNPRHKITKRGQNVTFRCDPISEHNRLYWYRQTLGQGPEFLTYFQNEAQLEKSRLLSDRFSAERPKGSFSTLEIQRTEQGDSAMYLCASSQGVHSPLHFGNGTRLTVT.

The V and J genes are TRBV11-3 and TRBJ1-1; D ambiguous. The V end was cut by 3 bases, the J end by 1 base, with 6 bases between. CDR3 length equals 13 residues. Germline loops: CDR1 SGHNT, CDR2 YENEEA. CDR3 loop: CASSFEENTEAFF. CDR3 nucleotides: TGTGCCAGCAGCTTCGAGGAGAACACTGAAGCTTTCTTT.

V is TRBV7-9 and J is TRBJ1-1, with TRBD1 as a possible D gene (5 bases). This CDR3 has 15 amino acids. Germline V gives CDR1 SEHNR, CDR2 FQNEAQ (reference sequence). The germline V and J ends were trimmed by 5 bases and 5 bases, with 18 bases remaining between them. The CDR3 DNA reads as TGTGCCAGCAGCGACCGGGGGGTTACGACGACTGAAGCTTTCTTT. It yields the protein CASSDRGVTTTEAFF.

The chain links TRBV10-3 to TRBJ1-2; 9 bases match TRBD1. The germline CDR1 and CDR2 sequences are ENHRY and SYGVKD. The CDR3 spans 14 residues. V shed 4 bases, J shed 8 bases, and the junction held 8 bases outside the gene matches. CDR3 in amino acids: CAISAGGQGRGYTF. The CDR3 bases are TGTGCCATCAGTGCAGGGGGACAGGGTCGGGGCTACACCTTC.

The CDR3 is CASSTGTPDTEAFF. The CDR3 region has the DNA TGTGCCAGCAGCACCGGGACACCTGACACTGAAGCTTTCTTT. The rearrangement joins TRBV6-5 to TRBJ1-1, with D possibly being TRBD1 (6 bases). V was trimmed by 6 bases and J by 3 bases, leaving 14 bases between them. The CDR3 runs 14 residues. Germline values: CDR1 MNHEY, CDR2 SVGAGI.

This clone has only one observation. The chain recombines TRBV5-1 with TRBJ1-2, with D hard to call. The CDR3 has 14 residues. Germline CDR1 SGHRS, CDR2 YFSETQ. The ends were cut back, 1 base at V and 0 bases at J, with 7 bases in the middle. This CDR3 reads CASSLTEANYGYTF. DNA of the CDR3: TGCGCCAGCAGCTTGACAGAGGCTAACTATGGCTACACCTTC. Based on the CDR3 plus reference TRBV5-1 and TRBJ1-2, the full variable domain is KAGVTQTPRYLIKTRGQQVTLSCSPISGHRSVSWYQQTPGQGLQFLFEYFSETQRNKGNFPGRFSGRQFSNSRSEMNVSTLELGDSALYLCASSLTEANYGYTFGSGTRLTVV.

This clone was observed many times. Other DNA sequences in the sample encode the same CDR3. The chain has TRBV5-4 and TRBJ1-2; D is possibly TRBD1 (5 bases). This CDR3 has 13 amino acids. V dropped 0 bases and J dropped 2 bases, with 5 bases sitting between them. CDR1 and CDR2 from the germline V gene are SGHNT and YYREEE (reference sequence). The CDR3 sequence: CASSLAGNYGYTF. The CDR3 coding sequence is TGTGCCAGCAGCTTGGCAGGGAACTATGGCTACACCTTC.

The J gene is TRBJ2-3, the V gene TRBV5-1; weak D call: TRBD2 (6 bases). Trimming pared 2 bases from V and 1 base from J, leaving 14 bases between. The germline V gene encodes CDR1 SGHRS and CDR2 YFSETQ. This CDR3 has 16 residues. The CDR3 region has the DNA TGCGCCAGCAGCTTTCTGGGCGGGGACGGCACAGATACGCAGTATTTT. This gives the protein CASSFLGGDGTDTQYF.

This chain connects TRBV6-1 to TRBJ1-5; tentative D call: TRBD1 (5 bases). The V end was cut by 6 bases, the J end by 6 bases, with 15 bases between. This CDR3 region has 14 residues. CDR1 is MNHNS and CDR2 is SASEGT in the germline V gene. The CDR3 bases are TGTGCCAGCAGCGAGAACTGGGGACCTCAGCCCCAGCATTTT. Residues: CASSENWGPQPQHF.

This chain links TRBV27 with TRBJ2-1; D not resolved. Trimming took off 6 bases at V and 7 bases at J, with 13 bases between the two ends. Germline CDR1 is MNHEY and CDR2 is SMNVEV (reference sequence). The CDR3 is 13 amino acids. For the CDR3, the DNA is TGTGCCAGCAGCACCCCGGAAAAAAATGAGCAGTTCTTC. It codes for CASSTPEKNEQFF.

The J gene is TRBJ2-7, the V gene TRBV29-1, with D possibly TRBD2 on 6 matching bases. This CDR3 spans 14 amino acids. Trimming left V 4 bases short and J 2 bases short, with 15 bases between. CDR1 and CDR2 (germline): SQVTM, ANQGSEA. The CDR3 nucleotides read TGCAGCGTTGTAGTGAGGGACTGGACCTACGAGCAGTACTTC. Its translation is CSVVVRDWTYEQYF.

A note on this clone: The sample holds other DNA sequences that translate to the same CDR3. The V call is TRBV30, the J call TRBJ2-5, with D possibly matching TRBD1 (6 bases). The V gene lost 4 bases and the J gene lost 2 bases, with 8 bases spanning the gap. The germline V gene has CDR1 GTSNPN and CDR2 SVGIG (reference sequence). This CDR3 has 12 residues. The CDR3 region is CAWNRGQETQYF. CDR3 coding DNA: TGTGCCTGGAATAGGGGGCAAGAGACCCAGTACTTC.

The chain uses TRBV5-1 and TRBJ2-1; 15 positions match TRBD2. The V segment lost 3 bases and the J segment 4 bases; nucleotides outside the gene matches: 8. Germline V lookup: CDR1 SGHRS, CDR2 YFSETQ. The CDR3 is made up of 18 amino acids. CDR3 residues: CASSSAGTSGRRYNEQFF. CDR3 in DNA: TGCGCCAGCAGCTCCGCCGGGACTAGCGGGAGGCGATACAATGAGCAGTTCTTC. The whole variable domain, remainder taken from reference TRBV5-1 and TRBJ2-1, is KAGVTQTPRYLIKTRGQQVTLSCSPISGHRSVSWYQQTPGQGLQFLFEYFSETQRNKGNFPGRFSGRQFSNSRSEMNVSTLELGDSALYLCASSSAGTSGRRYNEQFFGPGTRLTVL.

This rearrangement joins TRBV10-3 to TRBJ1-2; 9 nucleotides agree with TRBD1. From germline, CDR1 is ENHRY and CDR2 SYGVKD. J was trimmed by 6 bases and V by 10 bases; bases with no gene match: 9. The CDR3 sequence is 13 residues long. This chain's CDR3 is CATTRDREDGYTF. The CDR3 bases are TGTGCCACCACTAGGGACAGGGAAGATGGCTACACCTTC.

This chain connects TRBV6-6 to TRBJ2-5; D unresolved. Trimming left V 8 bases short and J 2 bases short, with 9 bases between. This CDR3 is built from 12 residues. Looked up from germline, CDR1 is MNHNY and CDR2 is SVGAGI (reference sequence). The CDR3 nucleotides are TGTGCCAGCGGATACATGCAAGAGACCCAGTACTTC. Translated: CASGYMQETQYF.

The gene calls are TRBV14 and TRBJ2-6; D gene ambiguous. There are 13 residues in the CDR3. Germline lookup yields CDR1 SGHDN and CDR2 FVKESK. The germline V and J ends were trimmed by 5 bases and 4 bases, with 6 bases remaining between them. CDR3 residues: CASSYFGANVLTF. The CDR3 region has the DNA TGTGCCAGCAGCTATTTCGGGGCCAACGTCCTGACTTTC.

The chain recombines TRBV30 with TRBJ1-2; D is unresolved. The V end lost 3 bases, the J end lost 1 base, and 3 bases lay between the germline ends. Germline V gene data show CDR1 as GTSNPN and CDR2 as SVGIG (reference sequence). The CDR3 is 11 residues long. The chain's CDR3 is CAWRVNYGYTF. The CDR3, as DNA: TGTGCCTGGAGGGTTAACTATGGCTACACCTTC.

CDR3 region: CASSQTLDLQGGYTF. The CDR3 nucleotides read TGCGCCAGCAGCCAGACCCTGGATCTCCAAGGGGGCTACACCTTC. This chain uses TRBV4-3 with TRBJ1-2, with unresolved D. The CDR3 totals 15 residues. V gave up 3 bases and J gave up 8 bases, with 19 bases separating them. CDR1 LGHNA and CDR2 YSLEER come from the germline V gene.

CDR3 residues: CASSRLGDPTDTQYF. The CDR3 DNA follows: TGTGCCAGCAGCCGACTAGGGGACCCCACAGATACGCAGTATTTT. The chain recombines TRBV7-3 with TRBJ2-3; possibly TRBD2 for D (6 bases). V shed 5 bases and J shed 2 bases, with 14 bases lying between them. There are 15 residues in the CDR3. Germline V gene data show CDR1 as SGHTA and CDR2 as FQGTGA. Full variable domain (rest looked up from reference TRBV7-3 and TRBJ2-3): GAGVSQTPSNKVTEKGKYVELRCDPISGHTALYWYRQSLGQGPEFLIYFQGTGAADDSGLPNDRFFAVRPEGSVSTLKIQRTERGDSAVYLCASSRLGDPTDTQYFGPGTRLTVL.

This clone was counted only a few times. The rearrangement uses TRBV6-1 and TRBJ1-3; TRBD1 might be the D (6 bases). Trimming took off 4 bases at V and 7 bases at J, with 14 bases between the two ends. CDR1 and CDR2 from the germline V gene are MNHNS and SASEGT. The CDR3 runs to 14 residues. CDR3 bases: TGTGCCAGCAGTGTTGGACAGTCGCGGAACACCATATATTTT. Translation: CASSVGQSRNTIYF.

The chain uses TRBV29-1 and TRBJ2-1, with TRBD1 as a possible D gene (5 bases). This CDR3 is 15 amino acids long. Germline-derived CDR1 and CDR2 are SQVTM and ANQGSEA. V lost 5 bases and J 0 bases, leaving 14 bases between the germline ends. The CDR3 loop is CSVLSGSSSYNEQFF. The CDR3 DNA reads as TGCAGCGTTCTTTCAGGGTCGAGCTCCTACAATGAGCAGTTCTTC.

The chain is built from TRBV28 and TRBJ1-3; D may be TRBD1 (6 bases). Deletions cut 6 bases from V and 3 bases from J, with 15 bases between. CDR1 is MDHEN and CDR2 is SYDVKM in the germline V gene. The CDR3 has 15 amino acids. CDR3 amino acids: CASSQQGFYGNTIYF. As DNA, the CDR3 is TGTGCCAGCAGCCAACAGGGCTTTTATGGAAACACCATATATTTT.

As regards this clone: One end of the junction is discordant with germline, which a read error may explain. The CDR3 spells CASSLAADAQYF. For the CDR3, the DNA is TGCGCCAGCAGCTTGGCGGCAGATGCGCAGTATTTT. V and J are TRBV5-1 and TRBJ2-3; D call uncertain. The CDR3 contains 12 residues. Germline V gives CDR1 SGHRS, CDR2 YFSETQ.